These 8 T cell receptor beta chains originate from one sample sequenced in a study of cytomegalovirus exposure and HLA in healthy donors (dated by TCRdb to about 2017). Library method: the immunoSEQ multiplex PCR assay. For the multiplex PCR, a mixture combining 60 forward primers for TCR Vbeta segments and 13 reverse primers for TCR Jbeta segments was used. The clones in this table, taken by TCRdb from immuneACCESS, are in-frame only. Not every clone is retained; where verified, under half of the shortfall comes from an unresolved V gene, and the cause of the rest is unknown. Here the sample has 100,000 to 150,000 clones; roughly 74% occur a single time. The top ten clonotypes cover roughly 3.5% of the sample. The sample consisted of PBMCs. These receptor sequences come from a middle-aged man in good health and CMV-seronegative.

The chain carries TRBV9 and TRBJ2-3; TRBD1 matches at 10 bases. This CDR3 contains 17 residues. Germline trimming cut 3 bases from V and 5 bases from J; bases unmatched to any gene: 12. CDR1 and CDR2 from the germline V gene are SGDLS and YYNGEE. CDR3 nucleotides: TGTGCCAGCAGCGCAACCGGGACAGGGGTGTTTGGAGATACGCAGTATTTT. It specifies CASSATGTGVFGDTQYF. Full variable domain (rest looked up from reference TRBV9 and TRBJ2-3): DSGVTQTPKHLITATGQRVTLRCSPRSGDLSVYWYQQSLDQGLQFLIQYYNGEERAKGNILERFSAQQFPDLHSELNLSSLELGDSALYFCASSATGTGVFGDTQYFGPGTRLTVL.

In its sample, this clone was seen a few times. The chain combines TRBV4-1 with TRBJ1-6; D remains ambiguous. CDR1 is MGHRA, CDR2 YSYEKL, per germline. The germline V and J ends were trimmed by 1 base and 11 bases, with 18 bases remaining between them. The CDR3 contains 16 residues. This CDR3 is CASSQGPAVVAAPLHF. The CDR3 nucleotides read TGCGCCAGCAGCCAAGGCCCGGCGGTGGTGGCGGCACCCCTCCACTTT.

The V gene is TRBV27, the J gene TRBJ1-2; D call uncertain. V lost 0 bases to trimming and J lost 6 bases, with 11 bases between them. The CDR3 loop spans 14 amino acids. Per the germline V gene, CDR1 is MNHEY and CDR2 is SMNVEV (reference sequence). CDR3 nucleotide sequence: TGTGCCAGCAGTTTATCGGAGGACGGAGATGGCTACACCTTC. Translation: CASSLSEDGDGYTF.

The V and J genes are TRBV19 and TRBJ1-5; possible D gene TRBD1, 5 bases. The CDR3 is 17 amino acids. V was clipped by 6 bases and J by 2 bases, with 20 bases between them. The germline V gene has CDR1 LNHDA and CDR2 SQIVND (reference sequence). CDR3 residues: CASRTLTQGRRNQPQHF. The DNA for the CDR3 is TGTGCCAGTAGGACCCTAACGCAGGGAAGGCGCAATCAGCCCCAGCATTTT.

The rearrangement uses TRBV19 and TRBJ1-1; possibly TRBD1 for D (6 bases). This CDR3 spans 11 amino acids. V lost 8 bases and J lost 8, with 12 bases in between. The germline V gene encodes CDR1 LNHDA and CDR2 SQIVND (reference sequence). The CDR3 DNA is TGTGCCAGTCAGGGGCCCTGGGAAGCTTTCTTT. It yields the protein CASQGPWEAFF.

The J gene is TRBJ1-5, the V gene TRBV6-1; no clear D. V was trimmed by 8 bases and J by 4 bases, leaving 15 bases between them. The CDR3 is 14 residues long. Germline lookup yields CDR1 MNHNS and CDR2 SASEGT. The CDR3: CASSRTGNNQPQHF. CDR3 DNA sequence: TGTGCCAGCTCACGGACGGGGAATAATCAGCCCCAGCATTTT.

This clone appeared a single time. The CDR3 DNA follows: TGTGCCAGCAGGGGGGGCGCAGGGGGCGACGAGCAGTACTTC. Translation: CASRGGAGGDEQYF. The V gene is TRBV7-8, the J gene TRBJ2-5; 8 bases fit TRBD1. The end of the DNA is better explained by TRBJ2-7, so the J call may be wrong. This CDR3 has 14 residues. Germline-derived CDR1 and CDR2 are SGHVS and FQNEAQ.

This clone was recorded once. This chain connects TRBV5-1 to TRBJ1-4; D remains ambiguous. The CDR3 totals 15 residues. Germline V gene lookup returns CDR1 SGHRS and CDR2 YFSETQ. The V end was cut by 5 bases, the J end by 0 bases, with 11 bases between. The CDR3 DNA reads TGCGCCAGCAGGGGTGGCGGAGCAACTAATGAAAAACTGTTTTTT. Translation: CASRGGGATNEKLFF.